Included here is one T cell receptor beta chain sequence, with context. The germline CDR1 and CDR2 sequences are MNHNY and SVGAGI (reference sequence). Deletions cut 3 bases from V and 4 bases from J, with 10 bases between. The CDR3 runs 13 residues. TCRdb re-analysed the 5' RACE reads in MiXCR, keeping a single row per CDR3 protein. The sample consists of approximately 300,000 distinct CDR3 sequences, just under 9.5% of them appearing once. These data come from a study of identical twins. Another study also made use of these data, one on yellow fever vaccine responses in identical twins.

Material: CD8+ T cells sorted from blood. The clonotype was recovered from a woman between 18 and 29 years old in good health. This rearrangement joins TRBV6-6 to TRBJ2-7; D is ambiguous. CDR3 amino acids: CASSYVRDYEQYF. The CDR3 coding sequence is TGTGCCAGCAGTTATGTCAGAGATTACGAGCAGTACTTC.